The clone carrying this T cell receptor (beta chain) was seen once. Profiled with immunoSEQ multiplex PCR; TCRdb holds only in-frame clones, not every one. The data contain 180,000 or so clones, about 86% of them singletons. This sample was taken from a study of blood T cell repertoires in COVID-19. The CDR3 runs to 16 residues. The trim removed 6 bases at V and 6 bases at J, leaving 16 bases unmatched. CDR1 is MNHEY and CDR2 is SVGEGT in the germline V gene. Sequenced sample: peripheral blood. The genes are TRBV6-2 or TRBV6-3 and TRBJ1-2, with 7 bases fitting TRBD1. The origin of this receptor is an older woman with COVID-19, enrolled during active disease. This CDR3 reads CASSRLVRTGRNGYTF. The DNA of the CDR3 is TGTGCCAGCAGCCGCCTCGTCCGGACAGGCCGGAATGGCTACACCTTC.